These 24 T cell receptor beta chains share one sample of origin, sequenced in a study of early stage breast cancer tumors. Method: immunoSEQ multiplex PCR; TCRdb's copy keeps in-frame clones and lacks some. The data show fewer than 35,000 clones, with almost 75% seen just once and around a tenth held by the top ten. The sample taken for sequencing was breast tumor tissue. The receptors were gathered from a person aged 30-39 years with breast cancer.

The J gene is TRBJ2-1, the V gene TRBV10-3, with D perhaps given as TRBD1 or TRBD2 (6 bases each). The CDR3 length is 16 residues. Germline V gene data show CDR1 as ENHRY and CDR2 as SYGVKD. Trimming shortened V by 8 bases and J by 2 bases, and 19 bases separated the two germline ends. The CDR3 is CAIPLGGGTPYNEQFF. Here the CDR3 DNA reads TGTGCCATCCCCCTGGGGGGTGGGACACCCTACAATGAGCAGTTCTTC.

The rearrangement joins TRBV5-4 to TRBJ1-1, with a weak D call TRBD1 (6 bases). V was cut by 10 bases and J by 3 bases, with 22 bases left in between. There are 15 residues in the CDR3. Germline values: CDR1 SGHNT, CDR2 YYREEE (reference sequence). Written as DNA, the CDR3 is TGTGCCGCCTCAACGGGGGCAGGCGTGTACACTGAAGCTTTCTTT. This encodes CAASTGAGVYTEAFF.

Only one count was recorded for this clone. This chain uses TRBV6-1 with TRBJ1-1, with TRBD1 as a possible D gene (5 bases). CDR1 and CDR2 (germline): MNHNS, SASEGT. V gave up 8 bases and J gave up 3 bases, with 16 bases separating them. This CDR3 has 14 amino acids. This chain's CDR3 is CASGQGTGYTEAFF. CDR3 bases: TGTGCCAGCGGTCAGGGAACTGGGTACACTGAAGCTTTCTTT.

V gene TRBV19 combines with J gene TRBJ2-2; possible D gene TRBD1, 6 bases. Germline-derived CDR1 and CDR2 are LNHDA and SQIVND (reference sequence). The germline V and J ends were trimmed by 5 bases and 4 bases, with 23 bases remaining between them. CDR3 size: 18 residues. CDR3 protein: CASSPPWIGGPVTGELFF. In DNA form, the CDR3 reads TGTGCCAGTAGTCCTCCATGGATAGGGGGACCTGTCACCGGGGAGCTGTTTTTT.

V gene TRBV2 combines with J gene TRBJ2-3; D might be TRBD2 (5 bases). This CDR3 has 15 residues. CDR1 SNHLY and CDR2 FYNNEI come from the germline V gene. Trimming removed 5 bases at V and 5 bases at J, with 17 bases between. The CDR3 is CASSREGPRRDTQYF. CDR3 bases: TGTGCCAGCAGTAGAGAGGGCCCCCGGAGAGATACGCAGTATTTT. The entire variable domain, with the rest obtained from reference TRBV2 and TRBJ2-3, is as follows: EPEVTQTPSHQVTQMGQEVILRCVPISNHLYFYWYRQILGQKVEFLVSFYNNEISEKSEIFDDQFSVERPDGSNFTLKIRSTKLEDSAMYFCASSREGPRRDTQYFGPGTRLTVL.

The rearrangement uses TRBV25-1 and TRBJ1-4; no firm D call. Germline CDR1 MGHDK, CDR2 SYGVNS. The CDR3 length is 14 residues. Trimming removed 4 bases from V and 0 bases from J, with 6 bases in between. CDR3 sequence (DNA): TGTGCCAGCAGTGCTGGTCCAACTAATGAAAAACTGTTTTTT. This sequence encodes CASSAGPTNEKLFF.

The chain recombines TRBV6-6 with TRBJ1-3; no reliable D call. From germline, CDR1 is MNHNY and CDR2 SVGAGI (reference sequence). Trimming stripped 7 bases from V and 0 bases from J, with 10 bases between. There are 14 residues in the CDR3. The CDR3 here is CASKAGISGNTIYF. Written as DNA, the CDR3 is TGTGCCAGCAAGGCAGGCATCTCTGGAAACACCATATATTTT.

This clone was observed a handful of times. The rearrangement joins TRBV6-5 to TRBJ2-6; D not resolved. CDR3 length: 15 residues. Trimming took 2 bases from V and 2 from J, leaving 7 bases between them. Looked up from germline, CDR1 is MNHEY and CDR2 is SVGAGI. This CDR3 is CASSYGYAGANVLTF. The DNA for the CDR3 is TGTGCCAGCAGTTACGGTTACGCTGGGGCCAACGTCCTGACTTTC.

This clone was seen a handful of times. An end of the junction differs from the germline gene, which may be a read error. The rearrangement joins TRBV5-4 to TRBJ2-7, with 8 bases fitting TRBD2. Per germline, CDR1 SGHNT and CDR2 YYREEE (reference sequence). CDR3 length equals 15 residues. The DNA of the CDR3 is TGCGCCAGCAGCCAAGTTCCGGGACTAGGCTACGAGCAGTACTTC. Residues: CASSQVPGLGYEQYF.

The V gene is TRBV6-1, the J gene TRBJ1-1, with D perhaps TRBD1 (5 bases). Germline CDR1 reads MNHNS; CDR2 reads SASEGT. The length of the CDR3 is 12 residues. V was shortened by 6 bases and J by 1 base, with 6 bases between the two germline ends. The DNA for the CDR3 is TGTGCCAGCAGGACAGCGAACACTGAAGCTTTCTTT. This encodes CASRTANTEAFF.

This clone turned up a few times. V gene TRBV6-5 combines with J gene TRBJ1-2; 8 positions match TRBD1. The germline V gene has CDR1 MNHEY and CDR2 SVGAGI. This CDR3 comprises 13 residues. V was pared by 6 bases and J by 6 bases, with 6 bases of the junction left unmatched. CDR3 DNA: TGTGCCAGCAGCCTGGACAGGGAGGATGGCTACACCTTC. It translates to CASSLDREDGYTF.

The V and J genes are TRBV6-1 and TRBJ1-1; unclear D gene. The CDR3 length is 15 residues. V shed 1 base and J shed 8 bases, with 17 bases lying between them. CDR1 and CDR2 (germline): MNHNS, SASEGT. This chain's CDR3 is CASSEVVRGVGEAFF. CDR3 DNA sequence: TGTGCCAGCAGTGAAGTGGTTCGGGGAGTGGGGGAAGCTTTCTTT.

The chain uses TRBV4-1 and TRBJ1-1; maybe TRBD1 (5 bases). V was clipped by 8 bases and J by 7 bases, with 11 bases between them. This CDR3 has 11 residues. Germline CDR1 reads MGHRA; CDR2 reads YSYEKL. Here the CDR3 reads CASQTTDEAFF. CDR3 coding DNA: TGCGCCAGCCAAACGACAGATGAAGCTTTCTTT.

The chain is built from TRBV2 and TRBJ2-3; perhaps TRBD2 as D (5 bases). The ends were cut back, 6 bases at V and 12 bases at J, with 22 bases in the middle. The CDR3 covers 14 residues. Germline CDR1 reads SNHLY; CDR2 reads FYNNEI. CDR3 loop: CASRPPVSGKYQYF. The CDR3 region has the DNA TGTGCCAGCAGGCCCCCGGTTTCGGGGAAATACCAGTATTTT.

The genes are TRBV5-1 and TRBJ2-7, with 10 positions matching TRBD2. CDR1 is SGHRS and CDR2 is YFSETQ in the germline V gene. V lost 3 bases to trimming and J lost 2 bases; unmatched junction nucleotides: 5. The CDR3 is 15 residues long. The CDR3 here is CASSSGLAEAYEQYF. The DNA of the CDR3 is TGCGCCAGCAGCTCCGGACTAGCGGAGGCCTACGAGCAGTACTTC. Complete variable domain (other parts from reference TRBV5-1 and TRBJ2-7): KAGVTQTPRYLIKTRGQQVTLSCSPISGHRSVSWYQQTPGQGLQFLFEYFSETQRNKGNFPGRFSGRQFSNSRSEMNVSTLELGDSALYLCASSSGLAEAYEQYFGPGTRLTVT.

This clone has a handful of counts. This chain joins TRBV11-2 and TRBJ2-3; possibly TRBD1 for D (6 bases). CDR3 length: 15 residues. CDR1 is SGHAT and CDR2 is FQNNGV in the germline V gene. Trimming shortened V by 2 bases and J by 3 bases, and 12 bases separated the two germline ends. CDR3 bases: TGTGCCAGCAGCTTATACCACAGGGTGACAGATACGCAGTATTTT. It is translated as CASSLYHRVTDTQYF.

This clone was seen a handful of times. The J gene is TRBJ1-3, the V gene TRBV9; D ambiguous. This CDR3 region has 13 residues. With 6 bases removed from V and 0 bases from J, the gap between germline ends came to 7 bases. The V gene's germline CDR1 is SGDLS and CDR2 YYNGEE. In nucleotides, the CDR3 is TGTGCCAGCAAGGAGAACTCTGGAAACACCATATATTTT. Its protein is CASKENSGNTIYF.

The chain's CDR3 is CASSVSGGNYEQYF. In nucleotides, the CDR3 is TGTGCCAGCAGCGTAAGCGGGGGAAATTACGAGCAGTACTTC. The rearrangement uses TRBV9 and TRBJ2-7, with 8 nucleotides matching TRBD2. Per the germline V gene, CDR1 is SGDLS and CDR2 is YYNGEE. J gave up 4 bases and V 1 base, and 4 bases lay outside the gene matches. The CDR3 runs 14 residues. The full variable domain, rest sourced from reference TRBV9 and TRBJ2-7, is DSGVTQTPKHLITATGQRVTLRCSPRSGDLSVYWYQQSLDQGLQFLIQYYNGEERAKGNILERFSAQQFPDLHSELNLSSLELGDSALYFCASSVSGGNYEQYFGPGTRLTVT.

This chain uses TRBV4-3 with TRBJ1-5, with D perhaps matching TRBD1 (6 bases). The CDR3 is 15 amino acids. Trimming pared 1 base from V and 6 bases from J, leaving 13 bases between. CDR1 LGHNA and CDR2 YSLEER come from the germline V gene. The CDR3: CASSQAQGVGQPQHF. Here the CDR3 DNA reads TGCGCCAGCAGCCAAGCACAGGGCGTCGGTCAGCCCCAGCATTTT.

This clone was seen a single time. The CDR3 DNA follows: TGTGCCAGCAGCCTACCCTTCCGACTAGCGGGAGGGGCTGAGGCCCAGTACTTC. Its translation: CASSLPFRLAGGAEAQYF. This chain links TRBV5-5 with TRBJ2-5, with TRBD2 identical over 14 bases. CDR1 SGHKS and CDR2 YYEKEE come from the germline V gene (reference sequence). The CDR3 covers 18 residues. The junction had 17 bases not matched to a gene; V was cut back by 4 bases and J by 9 bases.

The V call is TRBV7-2, the J call TRBJ1-4, with D possibly being TRBD1 (6 bases). Germline values: CDR1 SGHTA, CDR2 FQGNSA. This CDR3 is 14 amino acids long. The ends were cut back, 6 bases at V and 5 bases at J, with 13 bases in the middle. The CDR3 DNA is TGTGCCAGCAGACCCGGACAGAACAATGAAAAACTGTTTTTT. This encodes CASRPGQNNEKLFF.

The chain carries TRBV11-2 and TRBJ2-1; perhaps D is TRBD1 or TRBD2 (5 bases each). V dropped 5 bases and J dropped 4 bases, with 15 bases sitting between them. CDR3 length equals 15 residues. CDR1 and CDR2 from the germline V gene are SGHAT and FQNNGV. The CDR3 sequence: CASSAKFGAYNEQFF. CDR3 coding DNA: TGTGCCAGCAGCGCAAAGTTCGGGGCGTACAATGAGCAGTTCTTC. The full variable domain, its missing parts supplied by reference TRBV11-2 and TRBJ2-1, is EAGVAQSPRYKIIEKRQSVAFWCNPISGHATLYWYQQILGQGPKLLIQFQNNGVVDDSQLPKDRFSAERLKGVDSTLKIQPAKLEDSAVYLCASSAKFGAYNEQFFGPGTRLTVL.

The chain has TRBV30 and TRBJ2-3; D assignment may be TRBD1 or TRBD2 (5 bases each). V lost 5 bases and J lost 2, with 17 bases in between. In germline, CDR1 is GTSNPN, CDR2 SVGIG (reference sequence). This CDR3 is 15 amino acids long. CDR3 loop: CAWAGTGKITDTQYF. DNA for the CDR3: TGTGCCTGGGCAGGGACCGGGAAGATCACAGATACGCAGTATTTT.

V usage is TRBV5-1 and J usage is TRBJ2-2; 8 positions match TRBD2. After removal of 4 bases from V and 8 bases from J, the junction contained 13 bases not matched to a gene. Germline lookup yields CDR1 SGHRS and CDR2 YFSETQ. This CDR3 contains 16 residues. This chain's CDR3 is CASSVGGLSGAGELFF. The CDR3 DNA is TGCGCCAGCAGCGTAGGAGGCCTTAGCGGGGCAGGGGAGCTGTTTTTT.